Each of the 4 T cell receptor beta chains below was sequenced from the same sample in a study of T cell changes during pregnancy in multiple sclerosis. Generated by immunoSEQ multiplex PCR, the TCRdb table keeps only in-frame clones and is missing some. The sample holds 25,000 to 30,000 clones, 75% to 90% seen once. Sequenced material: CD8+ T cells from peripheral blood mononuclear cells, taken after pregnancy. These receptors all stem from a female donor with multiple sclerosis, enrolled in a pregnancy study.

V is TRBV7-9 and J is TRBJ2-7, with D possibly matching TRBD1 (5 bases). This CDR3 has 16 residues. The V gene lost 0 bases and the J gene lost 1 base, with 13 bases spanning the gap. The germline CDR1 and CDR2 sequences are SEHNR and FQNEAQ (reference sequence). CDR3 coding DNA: TGTGCCAGCAGCTTAGCGGGCGGTCAGGGATCCTACGAGCAGTACTTC. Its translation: CASSLAGGQGSYEQYF.

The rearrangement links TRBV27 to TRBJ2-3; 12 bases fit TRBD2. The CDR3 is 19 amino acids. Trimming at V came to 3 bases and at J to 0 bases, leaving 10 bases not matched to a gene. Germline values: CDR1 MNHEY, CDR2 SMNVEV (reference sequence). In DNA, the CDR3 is TGTGCCAGCAGTTTGTGGACTAGCGGGATAACTTCTAGCACAGATACGCAGTATTTT. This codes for CASSLWTSGITSSTDTQYF.

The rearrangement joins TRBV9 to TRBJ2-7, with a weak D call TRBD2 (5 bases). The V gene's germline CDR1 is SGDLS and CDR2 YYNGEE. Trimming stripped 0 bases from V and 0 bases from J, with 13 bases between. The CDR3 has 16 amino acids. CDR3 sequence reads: CASSVDASPYSYEQYF. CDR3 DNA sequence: TGTGCCAGCAGCGTAGATGCTAGCCCCTACTCCTACGAGCAGTACTTC.

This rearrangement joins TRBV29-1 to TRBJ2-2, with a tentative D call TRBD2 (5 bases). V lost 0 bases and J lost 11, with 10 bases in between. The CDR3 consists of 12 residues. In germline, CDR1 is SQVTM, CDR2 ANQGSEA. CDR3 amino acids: CSVEDQDCELFF. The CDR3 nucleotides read TGCAGCGTTGAAGATCAGGACTGTGAGCTGTTTTTT.